Detailed here is one T cell receptor (beta chain). The data were taken from a study of PD-1 blockade in classical Hodgkin lymphoma. This CDR3 is 13 amino acids long. The V and J ends lost 7 bases and 0 bases respectively, with 7 bases between them. The germline CDR1 and CDR2 sequences are LNHDA and SQIVND (reference sequence). Every patient had relapsed following autologous stem cell transplantation, and cohorts differed in brentuximab vedotin exposure. Sequenced by immunoSEQ multiplex PCR; TCRdb stores in-frame clones only, minus some. The sample holds 20,000 to 25,000 clones, 80% seen once. The specimen was peripheral blood mononuclear cells (PBMCs), collected before the second cycle of nivolumab. V gene TRBV19 combines with J gene TRBJ1-3; no clear D. The origin of this receptor is a human donor with classical Hodgkin lymphoma. This CDR3 is CASTFLSGNTIYF. The CDR3 nucleotides are TGTGCCAGTACATTCCTCTCTGGAAACACCATATATTTT.